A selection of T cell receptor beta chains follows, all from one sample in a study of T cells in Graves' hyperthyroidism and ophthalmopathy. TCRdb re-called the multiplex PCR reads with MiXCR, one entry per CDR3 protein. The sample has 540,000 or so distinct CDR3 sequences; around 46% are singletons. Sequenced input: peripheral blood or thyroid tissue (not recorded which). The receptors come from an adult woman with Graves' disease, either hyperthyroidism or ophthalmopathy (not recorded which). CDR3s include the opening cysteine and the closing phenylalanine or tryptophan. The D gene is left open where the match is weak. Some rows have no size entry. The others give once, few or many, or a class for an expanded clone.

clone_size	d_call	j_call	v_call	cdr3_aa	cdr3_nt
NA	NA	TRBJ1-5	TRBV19	CASRRGFQETQHF	TGTGCCAGTAGAAGAGGTTTTCAAGAGACCCAGCATTTT
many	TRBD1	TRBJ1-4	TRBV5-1	CASSFDRVGEKLFF	TGCGCCAGCAGCTTCGACAGGGTTGGGGAAAAACTGTTTTTT
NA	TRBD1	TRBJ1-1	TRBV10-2	CASSQDRARAEAFF	TGTGCCAGCAGTCAGGACAGGGCTCGTGCTGAAGCTTTCTTT
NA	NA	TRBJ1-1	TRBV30	CAWSVRGLGPFF	TGTGCCTGGAGTGTACGAGGCCTGGGGCCTTTCTTT
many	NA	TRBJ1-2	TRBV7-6	CASSLGGGGYTF	TGTGCCAGTAGCCTCGGAGGGGGTGGCTACACCTTC
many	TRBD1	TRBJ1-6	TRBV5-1	CASSLAPGQGGNSPLHF	TGCGCCAGCAGCTTGGCCCCGGGACAGGGGGGAAATTCACCCCTCCACTTT
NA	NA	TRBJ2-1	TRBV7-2	CASSLDRVRVRYNEQFF	TGTGCCAGCAGCTTAGATAGGGTCAGGGTAAGGTACAATGAGCAGTTCTTC
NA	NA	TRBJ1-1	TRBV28	CASSFAGTGTEAFF	TGTGCCAGCAGTTTCGCAGGGACTGGCACTGAAGCTTTCTTT
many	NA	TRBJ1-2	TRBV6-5	CASSYSNTPRYGYTF	TGTGCCAGCAGTTACTCGAACACCCCGCGGTATGGCTACACCTTC
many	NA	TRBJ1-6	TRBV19	CASIHVYRARTPLHF	TGTGCCAGTATCCACGTCTATAGGGCCCGGACACCCCTCCACTTT
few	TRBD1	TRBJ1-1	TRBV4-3	CASSQGVRDSRMNTEAFF	TGCGCCAGCAGCCAAGGGGTGAGGGACAGCCGCATGAACACTGAAGCTTTCTTT
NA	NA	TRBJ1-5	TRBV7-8	CASSSGPAQHF	TGTGCCAGCAGCTCTGGCCCGGCCCAGCATTTT
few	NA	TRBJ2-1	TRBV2	CASSPRIYNEQFF	TGTGCCAGCAGTCCTCGGATTTACAATGAGCAGTTCTTC
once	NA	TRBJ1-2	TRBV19	CAVQEPNYGYTF	TGTGCTGTCCAGGAACCCAACTATGGCTACACCTTC
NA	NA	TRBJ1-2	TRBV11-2	CASSLGGGYDYTF	TGTGCCAGCAGCTTGGGGGGGGGTTACGACTACACCTTC
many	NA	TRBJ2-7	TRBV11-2	CASSFHREFSSYEQYF	TGTGCCAGCAGCTTTCACAGGGAGTTTTCTTCCTACGAGCAGTACTTC
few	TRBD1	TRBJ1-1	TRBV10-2	CASSRTGGRWGTEAFF	TGCGCCAGCAGTAGGACAGGGGGCAGATGGGGCACTGAAGCTTTCTTT
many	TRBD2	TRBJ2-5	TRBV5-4	CASSLVGTTSQETQYF	TGTGCCAGCAGCTTGGTTGGGACTACCAGTCAGGAGACCCAGTACTTC
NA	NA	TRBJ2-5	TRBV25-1	CASSASGNEGLLETQYF	TGTGCCAGCAGTGCCTCCGGGAACGAAGGGCTTTTGGAGACCCAGTACTTC
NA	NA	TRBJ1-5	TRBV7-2	CASSSGGLSNQPQHF	TGTGCCAGCAGCTCGGGTGGGCTTAGCAATCAGCCCCAGCATTTT
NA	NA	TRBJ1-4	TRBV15	CATSSLSGENEKLFF	TGTGCCACCAGCAGCTTATCAGGGGAGAATGAAAAACTGTTTTTT
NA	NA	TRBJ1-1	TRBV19	CASSVRDLLKPAFF	TGTGCCAGTAGTGTCCGGGACCTACTGAAACCAGCTTTCTTT
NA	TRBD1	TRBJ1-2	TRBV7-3	CASSTVGTARYGYTF	TGTGCCAGCAGCACCGTGGGGACAGCGAGATATGGCTACACCTTC
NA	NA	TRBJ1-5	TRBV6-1	CASGTVGSQPQHF	TGTGCCAGCGGGACGGTCGGCAGTCAGCCCCAGCATTTT
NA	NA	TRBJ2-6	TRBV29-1	CSVGRTEFSGANVLTF	TGCAGCGTTGGGCGGACAGAGTTCTCTGGGGCCAACGTCCTGACTTTC
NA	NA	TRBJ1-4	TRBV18	CASSSNLLGKLFF	TGTGCCAGCTCATCAAACCTGCTGGGAAAACTGTTTTTT
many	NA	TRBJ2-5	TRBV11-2	CASSLTRQETQYF	TGTGCCAGCAGCTTGACTCGTCAAGAGACCCAGTACTTC
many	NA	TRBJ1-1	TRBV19	CASSPRRTANTEAFF	TGTGCCAGTAGTCCCCGCCGGACGGCGAACACTGAAGCTTTCTTT
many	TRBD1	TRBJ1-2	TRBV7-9	CASSSPSSGQGGGTYGYTF	TGTGCCAGCAGCTCCCCCTCCTCCGGACAGGGAGGGGGGACCTATGGCTACACCTTC
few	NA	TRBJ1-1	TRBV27	CASSLSFGSEAFF	TGTGCCAGCAGTTTATCTTTCGGCTCTGAAGCTTTCTTT
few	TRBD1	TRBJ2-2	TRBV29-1	CSAQGGSSYTGELFF	TGCAGCGCACAGGGGGGCAGTTCGTACACCGGGGAGCTGTTTTTT
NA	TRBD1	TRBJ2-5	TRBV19	CASSKGTGRGTQYF	TGTGCCAGTAGTAAAGGGACAGGTCGTGGGACCCAGTACTTC
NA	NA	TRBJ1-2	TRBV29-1	CSVPQRAGYTF	TGCAGCGTGCCCCAGCGGGCTGGCTACACCTTC
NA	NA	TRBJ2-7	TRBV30	CAWSADAGSYEQYF	TGTGCCTGGAGTGCCGACGCTGGCTCCTACGAGCAGTACTTC
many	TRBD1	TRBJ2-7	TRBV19	CASSYRGPRDEQYF	TGTGCCAGTAGTTACAGGGGGCCGCGGGACGAGCAGTACTTC
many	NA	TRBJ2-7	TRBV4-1	CASSQVGGASYEQYF	TGCGCCAGCAGCCAAGTTGGCGGAGCTTCCTACGAGCAGTACTTC
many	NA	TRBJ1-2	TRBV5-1	CASSFGQGASYGYTF	TGCGCCAGCAGCTTTGGCCAGGGAGCGAGCTATGGCTACACCTTC
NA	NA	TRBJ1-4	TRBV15	CATSRGVGATNEKLFF	TGTGCCACCAGCAGAGGGGTCGGGGCAACTAATGAAAAACTGTTTTTT
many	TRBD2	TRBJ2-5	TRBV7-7	CASSLLAGGVSETQYF	TGTGCTAGCAGCTTATTAGCGGGAGGAGTATCAGAGACCCAGTACTTC
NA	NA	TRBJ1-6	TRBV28	CASSSRADSYNSPLHF	TGTGCCAGCAGTTCGAGAGCAGACTCCTATAATTCACCCCTCCACTTT
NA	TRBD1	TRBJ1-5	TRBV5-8	CASNPGTGHNQPQHF	TGTGCCAGCAACCCCGGGACAGGACATAATCAGCCCCAGCATTTT
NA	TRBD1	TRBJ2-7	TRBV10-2	CASSVRDRAPYEQYF	TGCGCCAGCAGTGTACGGGACAGGGCGCCCTACGAGCAGTACTTC
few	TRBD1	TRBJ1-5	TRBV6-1	CASSPRRDRSNQPQHF	TGTGCCAGCAGTCCACGCCGGGACAGAAGTAATCAGCCCCAGCATTTT
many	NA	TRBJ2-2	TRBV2	CASTTFENTGELFF	TGTGCCAGCACCACCTTCGAGAACACCGGGGAGCTGTTTTTT
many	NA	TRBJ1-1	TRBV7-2	CASSPWINSGTEAFF	TGTGCCAGCAGCCCCTGGATCAACTCGGGCACTGAAGCTTTCTTT
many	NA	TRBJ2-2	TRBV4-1	CASSHFTGELFF	TGCGCCAGCAGCCACTTTACCGGGGAGCTGTTTTTT
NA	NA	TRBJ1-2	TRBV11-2	CASSFGLGSGYTF	TGTGCCAGCAGCTTCGGACTTGGCAGTGGCTACACCTTC
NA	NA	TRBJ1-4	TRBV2	CASSGDVEKLVF	TGTGCCAGCAGTGGGGACGTCGAAAAACTGGTTTTT
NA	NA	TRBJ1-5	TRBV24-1	CATSDARFPSNQPQHF	TGTGCCACCAGTGATGCCAGATTTCCTTCTAATCAGCCCCAGCATTTT
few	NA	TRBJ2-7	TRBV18	CASSPTAGITYEQYF	TGTGCCAGCTCACCAACGGCAGGGATTACCTACGAGCAGTACTTC
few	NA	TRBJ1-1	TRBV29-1	CSQESGQSNTEAFF	TGCAGCCAAGAATCAGGGCAGTCGAACACTGAAGCTTTCTTT
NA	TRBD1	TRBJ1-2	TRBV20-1	CSAPGTGGYTF	TGCAGTGCTCCCGGGACAGGAGGCTACACCTTC
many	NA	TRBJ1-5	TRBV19	CASRNIGSHSNQPQHF	TGTGCCAGTAGAAACATAGGCAGCCATAGCAATCAGCCCCAGCATTTT
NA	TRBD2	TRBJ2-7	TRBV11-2	CASSPRAGLGREQYF	TGTGCCAGCAGCCCCCGAGCGGGATTAGGGCGAGAGCAGTACTTC
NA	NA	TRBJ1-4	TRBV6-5	CASSYSMGATNEKLFF	TGTGCCAGCAGTTACTCGATGGGAGCAACTAATGAAAAACTGTTTTTT
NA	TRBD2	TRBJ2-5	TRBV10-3	CAIRGLAGVGETQYF	TGTGCCATCCGGGGGCTAGCGGGAGTCGGTGAGACCCAGTACTTC
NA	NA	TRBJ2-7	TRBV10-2	CASSESKVWEQYF	TGCGCCAGCAGTGAGTCGAAAGTGTGGGAGCAGTACTTC